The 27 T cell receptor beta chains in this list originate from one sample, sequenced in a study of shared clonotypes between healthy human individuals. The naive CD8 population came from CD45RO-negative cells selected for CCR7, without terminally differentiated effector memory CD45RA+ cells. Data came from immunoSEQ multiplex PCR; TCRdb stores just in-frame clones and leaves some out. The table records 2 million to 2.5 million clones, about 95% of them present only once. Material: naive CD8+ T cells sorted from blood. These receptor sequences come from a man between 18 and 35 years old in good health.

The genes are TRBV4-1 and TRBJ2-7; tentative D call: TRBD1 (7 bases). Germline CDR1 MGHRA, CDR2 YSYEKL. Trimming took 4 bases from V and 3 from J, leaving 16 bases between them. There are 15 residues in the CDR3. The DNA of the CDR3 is TGCGCCAGCAGCCTCGGGACAGCGGGCCTCTACGAGCAGTACTTC. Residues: CASSLGTAGLYEQYF.

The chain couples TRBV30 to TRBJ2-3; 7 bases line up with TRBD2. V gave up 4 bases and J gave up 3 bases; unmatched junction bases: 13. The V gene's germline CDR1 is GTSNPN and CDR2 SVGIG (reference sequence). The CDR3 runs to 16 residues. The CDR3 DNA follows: TGTGCCTGGACCCCCCGGGGAGGGTCATATACAGATACGCAGTATTTT. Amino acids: CAWTPRGGSYTDTQYF.

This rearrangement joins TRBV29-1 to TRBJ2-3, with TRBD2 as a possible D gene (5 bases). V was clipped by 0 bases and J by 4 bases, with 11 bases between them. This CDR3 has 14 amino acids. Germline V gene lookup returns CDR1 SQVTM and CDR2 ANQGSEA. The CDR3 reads CSVEDGIGADTQYF. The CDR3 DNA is TGCAGCGTTGAAGATGGGATCGGGGCAGATACGCAGTATTTT.

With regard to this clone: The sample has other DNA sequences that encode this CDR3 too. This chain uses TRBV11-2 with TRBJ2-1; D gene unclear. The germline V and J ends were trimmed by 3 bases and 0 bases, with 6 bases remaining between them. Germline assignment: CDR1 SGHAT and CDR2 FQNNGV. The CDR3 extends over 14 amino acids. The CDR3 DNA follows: TGTGCCAGCAGCTTTCGGAGCTCCTACAATGAGCAGTTCTTC. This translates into CASSFRSSYNEQFF.

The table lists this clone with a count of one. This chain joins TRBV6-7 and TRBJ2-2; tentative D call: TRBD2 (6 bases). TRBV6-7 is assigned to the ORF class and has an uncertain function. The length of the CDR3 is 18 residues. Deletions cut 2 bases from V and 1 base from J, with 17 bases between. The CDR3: CASSYRTGPGLNTGELFF. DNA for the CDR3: TGTGCCAGCAGTTACAGAACCGGGCCGGGACTGAACACCGGGGAGCTGTTTTTT.

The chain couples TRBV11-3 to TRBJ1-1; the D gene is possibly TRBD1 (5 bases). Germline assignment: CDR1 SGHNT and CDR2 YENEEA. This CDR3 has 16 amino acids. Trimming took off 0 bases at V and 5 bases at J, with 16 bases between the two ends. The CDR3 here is CASSLEGSGRGTEAFF. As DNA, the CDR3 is TGTGCCAGCAGCTTAGAAGGATCAGGCCGGGGGACTGAAGCTTTCTTT.

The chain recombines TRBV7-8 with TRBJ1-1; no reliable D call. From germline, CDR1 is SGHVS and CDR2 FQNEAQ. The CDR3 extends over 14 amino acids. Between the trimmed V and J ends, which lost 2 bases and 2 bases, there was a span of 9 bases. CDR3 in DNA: TGTGCCAGCAGCTTAAAAGTCTATAACACTGAAGCTTTCTTT. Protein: CASSLKVYNTEAFF.

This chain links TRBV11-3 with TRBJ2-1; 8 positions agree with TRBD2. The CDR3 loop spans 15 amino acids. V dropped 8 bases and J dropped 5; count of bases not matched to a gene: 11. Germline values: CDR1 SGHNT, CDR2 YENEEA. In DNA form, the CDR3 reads TGTGCCAGCCCCGGACGGCGCGGGAGGCACAATGAGCAGTTCTTC. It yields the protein CASPGRRGRHNEQFF.

CDR3 in amino acids: CASSVAGGKDEQYF. DNA of the CDR3: TGTGCCAGCAGCGTAGCAGGGGGGAAGGACGAGCAGTACTTC. V usage is TRBV9 and J usage is TRBJ2-7; the D gene is possibly TRBD1 (7 bases). The germline CDR1 and CDR2 sequences are SGDLS and YYNGEE. The CDR3 spans 14 residues. V was clipped by 0 bases and J by 5 bases, with 12 bases between them.

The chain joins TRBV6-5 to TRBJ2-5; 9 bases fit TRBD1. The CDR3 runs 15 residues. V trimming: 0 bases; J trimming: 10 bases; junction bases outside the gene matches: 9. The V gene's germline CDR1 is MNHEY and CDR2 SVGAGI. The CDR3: CASSYSQGAQHIQYF. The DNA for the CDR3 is TGTGCCAGCAGTTACTCACAGGGGGCCCAACATATCCAGTACTTC.

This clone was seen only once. CDR3 nucleotides: TGTGCCAGCAGTCCCCTGGTAAGTCCCAGGGATGAGCAGTTCTTC. It specifies CASSPLVSPRDEQFF. This chain joins TRBV27 and TRBJ2-1; a possible D gene is TRBD1 (5 bases). CDR3 size: 15 residues. V was trimmed by 5 bases and J by 8 bases, leaving 19 bases between them. The germline gives CDR1 MNHEY, CDR2 SMNVEV (reference sequence).

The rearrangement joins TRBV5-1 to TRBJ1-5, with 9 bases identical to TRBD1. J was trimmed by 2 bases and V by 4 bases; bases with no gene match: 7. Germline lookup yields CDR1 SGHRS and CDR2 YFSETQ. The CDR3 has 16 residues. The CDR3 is CASSAPQGAGNQPQHF. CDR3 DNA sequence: TGCGCCAGCAGCGCCCCACAGGGGGCTGGCAATCAGCCCCAGCATTTT.

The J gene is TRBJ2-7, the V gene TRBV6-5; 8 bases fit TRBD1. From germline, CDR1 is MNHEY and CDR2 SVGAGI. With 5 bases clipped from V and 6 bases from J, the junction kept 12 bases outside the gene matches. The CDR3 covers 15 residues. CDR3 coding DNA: TGTGCCAGCAGTAAGAGAGGAGACAGGGGTTCCGAGCAGTACTTC. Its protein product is CASSKRGDRGSEQYF.

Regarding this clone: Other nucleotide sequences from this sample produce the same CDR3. CDR3 residues: CASRGGSGNTIYF. The CDR3 region has the DNA TGTGCCAGCAGGGGTGGCTCTGGAAACACCATATATTTT. The V and J genes are TRBV9 and TRBJ1-3; no firm D call. There are 13 residues in the CDR3. Trimming pared 5 bases from V and 0 bases from J, leaving 6 bases between. The germline CDR1 and CDR2 sequences are SGDLS and YYNGEE.

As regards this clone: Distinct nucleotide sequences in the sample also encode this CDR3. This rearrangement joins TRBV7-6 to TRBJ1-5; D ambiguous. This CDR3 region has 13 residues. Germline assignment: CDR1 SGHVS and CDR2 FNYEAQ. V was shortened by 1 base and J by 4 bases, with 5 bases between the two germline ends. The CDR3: CASSLGLNQPQHF. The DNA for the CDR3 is TGTGCCAGCAGCTTAGGATTAAATCAGCCCCAGCATTTT.

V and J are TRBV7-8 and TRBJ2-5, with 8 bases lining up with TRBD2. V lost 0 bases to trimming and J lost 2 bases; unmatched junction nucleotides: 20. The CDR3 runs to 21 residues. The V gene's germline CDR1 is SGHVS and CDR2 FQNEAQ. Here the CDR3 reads CASSLAFWGPISGSSQETQYF. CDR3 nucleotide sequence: TGTGCCAGCAGCTTAGCGTTCTGGGGGCCGATCAGCGGGAGTAGTCAAGAGACCCAGTACTTC.

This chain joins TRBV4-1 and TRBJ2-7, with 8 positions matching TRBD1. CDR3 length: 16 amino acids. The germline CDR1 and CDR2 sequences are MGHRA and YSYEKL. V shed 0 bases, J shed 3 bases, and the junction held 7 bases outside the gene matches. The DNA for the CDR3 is TGCGCCAGCAGCCAAGAGACCGGGACAGGTAGCTACGAGCAGTACTTC. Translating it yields CASSQETGTGSYEQYF.

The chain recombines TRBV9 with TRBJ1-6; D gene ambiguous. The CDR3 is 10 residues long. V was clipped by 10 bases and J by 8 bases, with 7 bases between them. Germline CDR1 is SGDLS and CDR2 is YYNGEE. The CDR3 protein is CAPPHSPLHF. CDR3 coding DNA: TGTGCCCCCCCCCATTCACCCCTCCACTTT.

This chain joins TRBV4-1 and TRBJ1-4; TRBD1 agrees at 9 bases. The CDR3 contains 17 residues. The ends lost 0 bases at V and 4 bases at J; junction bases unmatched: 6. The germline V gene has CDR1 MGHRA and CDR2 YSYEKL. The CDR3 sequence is CASSQELPGQGNEKLFF. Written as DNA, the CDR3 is TGCGCCAGCAGCCAAGAGCTTCCGGGACAGGGTAATGAAAAACTGTTTTTT.

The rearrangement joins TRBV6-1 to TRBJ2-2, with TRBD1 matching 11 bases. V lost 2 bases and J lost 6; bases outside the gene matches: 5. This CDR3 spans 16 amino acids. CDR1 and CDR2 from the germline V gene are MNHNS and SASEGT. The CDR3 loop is CASSEMRGQGAGELFF. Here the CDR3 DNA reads TGTGCCAGCAGTGAAATGAGGGGACAGGGGGCCGGGGAGCTGTTTTTT.

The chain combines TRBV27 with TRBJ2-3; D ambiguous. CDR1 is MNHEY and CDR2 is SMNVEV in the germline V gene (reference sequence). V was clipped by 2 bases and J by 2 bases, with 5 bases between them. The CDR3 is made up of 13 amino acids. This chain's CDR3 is CASSLKPTDTQYF. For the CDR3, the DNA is TGTGCCAGCAGTTTAAAGCCCACAGATACGCAGTATTTT.

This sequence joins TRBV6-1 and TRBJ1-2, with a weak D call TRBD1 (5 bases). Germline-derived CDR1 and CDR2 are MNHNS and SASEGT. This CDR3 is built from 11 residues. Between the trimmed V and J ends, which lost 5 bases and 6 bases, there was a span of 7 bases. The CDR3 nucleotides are TGTGCCAGCAGTCAGGGAAATGGCTACACCTTC. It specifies CASSQGNGYTF.

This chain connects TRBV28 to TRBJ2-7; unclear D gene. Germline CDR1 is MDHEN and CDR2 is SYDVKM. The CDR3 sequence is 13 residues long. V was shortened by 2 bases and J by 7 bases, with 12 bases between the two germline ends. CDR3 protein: CASSLGEAREQYF. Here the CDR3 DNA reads TGTGCCAGCAGTTTAGGTGAAGCGAGAGAGCAGTACTTC.

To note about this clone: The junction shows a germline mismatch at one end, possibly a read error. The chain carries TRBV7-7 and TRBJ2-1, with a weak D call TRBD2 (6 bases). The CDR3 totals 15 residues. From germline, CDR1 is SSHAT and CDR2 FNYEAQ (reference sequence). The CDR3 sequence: CASSLVLGGYNEQFF. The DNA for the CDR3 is TGTGCTAGCAGCTTAGTTTTGGGAGGATACAATGAGCAGTTCTTC.

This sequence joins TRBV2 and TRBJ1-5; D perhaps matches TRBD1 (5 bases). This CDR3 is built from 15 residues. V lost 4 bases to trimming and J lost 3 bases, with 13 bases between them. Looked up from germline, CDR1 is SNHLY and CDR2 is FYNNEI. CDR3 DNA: TGTGCCAGCAGTGCCCTGGGGGGAATCAATCAGCCCCAGCATTTT. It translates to CASSALGGINQPQHF.

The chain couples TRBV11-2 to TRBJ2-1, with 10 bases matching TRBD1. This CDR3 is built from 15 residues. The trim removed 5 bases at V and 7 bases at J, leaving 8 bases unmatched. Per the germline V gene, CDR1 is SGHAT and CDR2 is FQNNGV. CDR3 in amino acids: CASSLPTGGKNEQFF. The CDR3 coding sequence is TGTGCCAGCAGCCTCCCGACAGGGGGCAAGAATGAGCAGTTCTTC.

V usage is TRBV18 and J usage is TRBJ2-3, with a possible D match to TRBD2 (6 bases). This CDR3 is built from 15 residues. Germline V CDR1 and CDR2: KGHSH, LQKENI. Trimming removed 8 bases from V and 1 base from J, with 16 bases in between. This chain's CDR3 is CASTTDREGTDTQYF. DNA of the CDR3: TGTGCCAGCACCACGGATAGGGAGGGCACAGATACGCAGTATTTT. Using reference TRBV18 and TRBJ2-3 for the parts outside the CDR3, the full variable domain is NAGVMQNPRHLVRRRGQEARLRCSPMKGHSHVYWYRQLPEEGLKFMVYLQKENIIDESGMPKERFSAEFPKEGPSILRIQQVVRGDSAAYFCASTTDREGTDTQYFGPGTRLTVL.